The rows below give T cell receptor beta chains drawn from one sample of a study of CD8+ T cells in alopecia areata. Sequencing was performed with immunoSEQ multiplex PCR; in TCRdb, only in-frame clones are kept and a portion is missing. Of some 25,000 clones listed, approximately 52% are singletons. Sequencing used NKG2D-high CD8+ T cells sorted from blood. Receptors originate from a human donor with alopecia areata. CDR3s include the opening cysteine and the closing phenylalanine or tryptophan. D genes are given only for firm matches. The listing skips clone size in some rows; elsewhere it reads once, few, many or a size class.

j_call: TRBJ1-1; v_call: TRBV5-6; clone_size: NA; d_call: TRBD1; cdr3_nt: TGTGCCAGCAGCTTCGGGACAGGGGATACTGAAGCTTTCTTT; cdr3_aa: CASSFGTGDTEAFF
j_call: TRBJ1-1; v_call: TRBV4-1; clone_size: NA; d_call: TRBD1; cdr3_nt: TGCGCCAGCAGCCAAGATCCGTCACAGGGGGCGTACACTGAAGCTTTCTTT; cdr3_aa: CASSQDPSQGAYTEAFF
j_call: TRBJ2-5; v_call: TRBV28; clone_size: few; d_call: NA; cdr3_nt: TGTGCCAGCAGTTTATACAGAAAGGGGCCCCAAGAGACCCAGTACTTC; cdr3_aa: CASSLYRKGPQETQYF
j_call: TRBJ2-4; v_call: TRBV15; clone_size: NA; d_call: NA; cdr3_nt: TGTGCCACCAGCAGAGATGGGGGAAACATTCAGTACTTC; cdr3_aa: CATSRDGGNIQYF
j_call: TRBJ1-4; v_call: TRBV2; clone_size: few; d_call: NA; cdr3_nt: TGTGCCAGCAGACCCACGGGGGGACCGTCCCTTAAGATGTTTTTT; cdr3_aa: CASRPTGGPSLKMFF
j_call: TRBJ2-3; v_call: TRBV6-6; clone_size: NA; d_call: NA; cdr3_nt: TGTGCCAGCAGCTTCCACGGACGGGCTGGGGTTGATTTT; cdr3_aa: CASSFHGRAGVDF
j_call: TRBJ2-7; v_call: TRBV28; clone_size: few; d_call: TRBD2; cdr3_nt: TGTGCCAGCAGTTTGAGAGGCGGGAGCGTTTGGCAGTACTTC; cdr3_aa: CASSLRGGSVWQYF
j_call: TRBJ2-1; v_call: TRBV7-3; clone_size: NA; d_call: NA; cdr3_nt: TGTGCCAGCAAAAATACCAGCGGTTCCTACAATGAGCAGTTCTTC; cdr3_aa: CASKNTSGSYNEQFF
j_call: TRBJ1-5; v_call: TRBV27; clone_size: NA; d_call: NA; cdr3_nt: TGTGCCAGCAGTTTGGCCAGGGCCTGGGGGCCCCAGCATTTT; cdr3_aa: CASSLARAWGPQHF
j_call: TRBJ1-1; v_call: TRBV2; clone_size: NA; d_call: NA; cdr3_nt: TGTGGCCAGCATGGACCGAACACTGAAGCTTTCTTT; cdr3_aa: CGQHGPNTEAFF
j_call: TRBJ2-1; v_call: TRBV5-1; clone_size: NA; d_call: TRBD2; cdr3_nt: TGCGCCAGCAGCTTCGCCCCCCTGCTAGCGGGAGTGTGGCATGAGCAGTTCTTC; cdr3_aa: CASSFAPLLAGVWHEQFF
j_call: TRBJ1-1; v_call: TRBV7-6; clone_size: NA; d_call: NA; cdr3_nt: TGTGCCAGCAGCTTAGGTCACATAATCAATACTGAAGCTTTCTTT; cdr3_aa: CASSLGHIINTEAFF
j_call: TRBJ2-7; v_call: TRBV28; clone_size: NA; d_call: NA; cdr3_nt: TGTGCCAGCAGCACACCCCACAGGGATTCCTACGAGCAGTACTTC; cdr3_aa: CASSTPHRDSYEQYF
j_call: TRBJ2-2; v_call: TRBV19; clone_size: NA; d_call: NA; cdr3_nt: TGTGCCAGTAGTATTTTGCAGAACACCGGGGAGCTGTTTTTT; cdr3_aa: CASSILQNTGELFF
j_call: TRBJ2-7; v_call: TRBV5-6; clone_size: NA; d_call: NA; cdr3_nt: TGTGCCAGCAGCTCGTGGGGCGACGAGCAGTACTTC; cdr3_aa: CASSSWGDEQYF